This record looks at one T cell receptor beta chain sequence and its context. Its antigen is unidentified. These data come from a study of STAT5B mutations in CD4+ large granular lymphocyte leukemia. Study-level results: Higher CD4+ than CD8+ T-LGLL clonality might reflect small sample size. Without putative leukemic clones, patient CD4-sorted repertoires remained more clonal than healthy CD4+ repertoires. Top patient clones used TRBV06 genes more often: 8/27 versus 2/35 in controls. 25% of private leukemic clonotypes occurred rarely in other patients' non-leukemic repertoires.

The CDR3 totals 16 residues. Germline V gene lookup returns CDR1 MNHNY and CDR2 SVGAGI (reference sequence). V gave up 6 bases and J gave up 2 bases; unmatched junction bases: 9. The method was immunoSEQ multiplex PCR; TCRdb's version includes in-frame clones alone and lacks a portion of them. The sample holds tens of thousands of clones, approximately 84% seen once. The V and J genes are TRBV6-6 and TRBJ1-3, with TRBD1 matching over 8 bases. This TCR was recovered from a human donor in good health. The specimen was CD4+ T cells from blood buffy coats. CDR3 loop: CASRPPRDRTGNTIYF. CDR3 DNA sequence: TGTGCCAGCAGACCACCTCGGGACAGGACTGGAAACACCATATATTTT.